This T cell receptor beta chain was observed in a study of T cell changes during pregnancy in multiple sclerosis. Profiling relied on immunoSEQ multiplex PCR, and the TCRdb table lists in-frame clones only, not all of them. Of just over 30,000 clones listed, over 75% are singletons. Germline V gene sequence: CDR1 MNHNS, CDR2 SASEGT. With 2 bases removed from V and 14 bases from J, the gap between germline ends came to 15 bases. The CDR3 loop spans 13 amino acids. The chain recombines TRBV6-1 with TRBJ1-4; D is perhaps TRBD1 (6 bases). Sequencing used CD8+ T cells from peripheral blood mononuclear cells, obtained in the second trimester of pregnancy. The sequence came from a female donor with multiple sclerosis, enrolled in a pregnancy study. The CDR3 DNA reads as TGTGCCAGCAGTGAATTGGGCCAACAGGGTCTGTTTTTT. Its translation: CASSELGQQGLFF.